The 5 T cell receptor beta chains presented below share a single source sample, sequenced in a study of regulatory T cells in long-lasting Graves disease. Researchers made TCR beta libraries by using iRepertoire HTBI primers and running Arm-PCR on CDR3 regions. TCRdb reprocessed the multiplex PCR reads with MiXCR, giving one entry per CDR3 protein. The table records over 400,000 distinct CDR3 sequences, approximately 15% of them present only once. Time point meaning: newly diagnosed GD, antithyroid drugs for less than 3 months. The TCR library was made from RNA that had been extracted from PBMCs in TRIzol. The same sample was also studied in work on T cells in Graves' hyperthyroidism and ophthalmopathy.

The sample here was peripheral blood mononuclear cells (PBMCs), taken at new diagnosis, from a patient treated with antithyroid drugs. These receptors came from a woman between 50 and 59 years old with Graves disease.

This clonotype was detected a few times. The CDR3 nucleotides read TGCAGTGCTAGAGTACAGGGGGGCTACGAGCAGTACTTC. As protein: CSARVQGGYEQYF. The chain joins TRBV20-1 to TRBJ2-7, with 8 bases aligning to TRBD1. The CDR3 length is 13 residues. The V gene's germline CDR1 is DFQATT and CDR2 SNEGSKA (reference sequence). The V and J ends lost 1 base and 3 bases, in that order; junction bases with no gene match: 2.

This clonotype was seen many times. V and J are TRBV20-1 and TRBJ2-2, with 7 bases fitting TRBD2. V lost 0 bases and J lost 0; bases outside the gene matches: 4. The CDR3 contains 16 residues. Germline CDR1 and CDR2: DFQATT and SNEGSKA (reference sequence). CDR3 bases: TGCAGTGCTAGAGATTCGGGACTACCGAACACCGGGGAGCTGTTTTTT. Translated, it gives CSARDSGLPNTGELFF.

This clonotype was counted at least ten times. This chain's CDR3 is CASSLTTDEQYF. In DNA form, the CDR3 reads TGTGCCAGCAGTTTAACTACGGACGAGCAGTACTTC. The rearrangement joins TRBV12-3 or TRBV12-4 to TRBJ2-7, with D unresolved. The CDR3 extends over 12 amino acids. Trimming pared 2 bases from V and 5 bases from J, leaving 7 bases between.

The chain employs TRBV18 and TRBJ2-5, with D possibly matching TRBD1 (5 bases). V lost 3 bases to trimming and J lost 2 bases, with 10 bases between them. CDR1 is KGHSH, CDR2 LQKENI, per germline. The length of the CDR3 is 14 residues. Here the CDR3 reads CASSPQGIQETQYF. The CDR3 DNA follows: TGTGCCAGCTCACCGCAGGGAATACAAGAGACCCAGTACTTC.

This clonotype was found many times. This chain uses TRBV12-3 or TRBV12-4 with TRBJ2-1; D unresolved. The CDR3 is 13 residues long. V gave up 3 bases and J gave up 8 bases, with 11 bases separating them. The CDR3 sequence: CASSFIQAHEQFF. For the CDR3, the DNA is TGTGCCAGCAGTTTCATCCAAGCGCATGAGCAGTTCTTC.